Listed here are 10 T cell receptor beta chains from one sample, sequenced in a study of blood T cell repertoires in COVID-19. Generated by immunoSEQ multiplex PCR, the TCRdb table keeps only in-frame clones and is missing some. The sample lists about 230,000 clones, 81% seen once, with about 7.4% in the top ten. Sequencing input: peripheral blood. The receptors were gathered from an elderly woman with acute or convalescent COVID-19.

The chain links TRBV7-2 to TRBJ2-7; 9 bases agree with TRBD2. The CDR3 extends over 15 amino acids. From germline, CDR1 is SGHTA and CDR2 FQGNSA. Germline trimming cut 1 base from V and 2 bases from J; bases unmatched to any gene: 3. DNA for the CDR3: TGTGCCAGCAGCTTAGGACTAGCGGTCGCCTACGAGCAGTACTTC. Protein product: CASSLGLAVAYEQYF.

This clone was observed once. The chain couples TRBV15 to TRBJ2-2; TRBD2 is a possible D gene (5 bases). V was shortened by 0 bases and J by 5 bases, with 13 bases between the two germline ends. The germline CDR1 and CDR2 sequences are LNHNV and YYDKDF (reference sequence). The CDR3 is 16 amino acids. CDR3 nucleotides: TGTGCCACCAGCAGAGATCGGACCTCGGGGACCGGGGAGCTGTTTTTT. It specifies CATSRDRTSGTGELFF.

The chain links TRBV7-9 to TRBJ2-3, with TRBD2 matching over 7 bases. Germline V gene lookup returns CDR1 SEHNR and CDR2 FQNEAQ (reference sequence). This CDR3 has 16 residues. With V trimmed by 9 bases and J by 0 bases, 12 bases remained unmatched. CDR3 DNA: TGTGCCAGTAGTCTGGGACTACCTCTTAGCACAGATACGCAGTATTTT. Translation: CASSLGLPLSTDTQYF.

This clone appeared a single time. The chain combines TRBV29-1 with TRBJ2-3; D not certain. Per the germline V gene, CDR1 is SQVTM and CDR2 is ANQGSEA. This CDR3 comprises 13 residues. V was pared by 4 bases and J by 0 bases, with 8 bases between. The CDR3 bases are TGCAGCGTTGGAGGATCTAGCACAGATACGCAGTATTTT. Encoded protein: CSVGGSSTDTQYF.

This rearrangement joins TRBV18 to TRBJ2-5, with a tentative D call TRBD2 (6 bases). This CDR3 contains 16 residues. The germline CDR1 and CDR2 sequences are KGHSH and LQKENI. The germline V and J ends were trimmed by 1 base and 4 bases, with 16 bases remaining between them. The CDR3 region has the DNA TGTGCCAGCTCACCACGGCTAAGCGGGTTCCGAGAGACCCAGTACTTC. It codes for CASSPRLSGFRETQYF.

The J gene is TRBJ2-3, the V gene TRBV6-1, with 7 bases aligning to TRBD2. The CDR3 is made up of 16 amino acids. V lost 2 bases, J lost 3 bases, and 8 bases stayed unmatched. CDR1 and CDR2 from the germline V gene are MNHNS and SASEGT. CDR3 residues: CASSEMGWGGTDTQYF. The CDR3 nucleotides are TGTGCCAGCAGTGAAATGGGATGGGGAGGGACAGATACGCAGTATTTT.

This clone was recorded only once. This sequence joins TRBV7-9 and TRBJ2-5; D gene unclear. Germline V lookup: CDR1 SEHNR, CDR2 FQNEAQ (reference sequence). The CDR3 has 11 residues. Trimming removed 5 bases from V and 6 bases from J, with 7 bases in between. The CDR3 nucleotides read TGTGCCAGCAGCCCTAGACAGACCCAGTACTTC. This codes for CASSPRQTQYF.

In DNA form, the CDR3 reads TGTGCCAGCAGCTTAGGGACTAGCGGGTATGGTACGCAGTATTTT. This gives the protein CASSLGTSGYGTQYF. The J gene is TRBJ2-3, the V gene TRBV7-2, with 11 nucleotides matching TRBD2. CDR1 is SGHTA, CDR2 FQGNSA, per germline. The CDR3 contains 15 residues. With V trimmed by 1 base and J by 8 bases, 5 bases remained unmatched.

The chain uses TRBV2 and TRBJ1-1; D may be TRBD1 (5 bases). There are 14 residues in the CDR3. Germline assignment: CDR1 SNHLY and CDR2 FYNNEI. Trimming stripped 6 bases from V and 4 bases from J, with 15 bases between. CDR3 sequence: CASREPGWRTEAFF. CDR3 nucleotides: TGTGCCAGCAGGGAGCCAGGGTGGCGCACTGAAGCTTTCTTT.

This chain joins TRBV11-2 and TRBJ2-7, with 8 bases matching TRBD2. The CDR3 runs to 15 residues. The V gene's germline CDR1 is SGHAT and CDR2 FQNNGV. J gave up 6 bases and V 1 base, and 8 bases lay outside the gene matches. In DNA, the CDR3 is TGTGCCAGCAGCTTAGTCGGCGGGAGGTTGAGCGAGCAGTACTTC. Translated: CASSLVGGRLSEQYF.